This entry concerns a single TCR beta chain. These data originate in a study of blood T cell repertoires in COVID-19. Study context: The analysed material was cDNA or gDNA that came from T cells, B-cell-depleted T cells, or PBMCs.

The ends lost 2 bases at V and 3 bases at J; junction bases unmatched: 3. In germline, CDR1 is SGHDN, CDR2 FVKESK. The CDR3 extends over 14 amino acids. Original methodology: Researchers report that nucleated cell counts were estimated from reference gene primer amplification. Clones were read by immunoSEQ multiplex PCR, and TCRdb kept only the in-frame ones, dropping some. V and J calls and clone size come straight from that table; D and trimming were deduced from the DNA. The table includes 26,000 or so clones, around 87% detected once. V is TRBV14 and J is TRBJ2-7; 8 nucleotides match TRBD1. The clonotype comes from a human donor in a cohort sampled during active COVID-19. The donor label of this sample is uncertain. Specimen: peripheral blood. The CDR3 nucleotides read TGTGCCAGCAGCCAAACTACAGGGGGCTACGAGCAGTACTTC. It encodes CASSQTTGGYEQYF.